The 32 T cell receptor beta chains reported below all come from one sample, sequenced in a study of patients and donors after allogeneic stem cell transplantation. TCRdb fed the RT-PCR reads into MiXCR, producing one record per CDR3 protein. The profile shows approximately 140,000 distinct CDR3 sequences, about a third of them singletons. Sequencing input: blood, either unsorted or a sorted T cell fraction (not recorded which). These receptors were obtained from a human donor who was either an allogeneic HSCT recipient or a stem cell or donor lymphocyte infusion donor (not recorded which). It is not recorded whose cells these are; they may come from a transplant donor.

The chain links TRBV12-3 or TRBV12-4 to TRBJ1-5, with D uncertain. V was pared by 4 bases and J by 0 bases, with 10 bases between. The CDR3 is made up of 15 amino acids. The CDR3, as DNA: TGTGCCAGCAGTTCGGGGTTATATAGCAATCAGCCCCAGCATTTT. Translating gives CASSSGLYSNQPQHF.

V gene TRBV11-2 combines with J gene TRBJ2-5; D is ambiguous. The CDR3 length is 13 residues. Per germline, CDR1 SGHAT and CDR2 FQNNGV. Deletions cut 1 base from V and 2 bases from J, with 5 bases between. CDR3 in amino acids: CASSLGVQETQYF. The CDR3 nucleotides read TGTGCCAGCAGCTTAGGGGTGCAAGAGACCCAGTACTTC.

This clonotype has only a few counts. The V call is TRBV9, the J call TRBJ2-2; unclear D gene. The length of the CDR3 is 14 residues. V lost 0 bases and J 5 bases, leaving 8 bases between the germline ends. CDR1 and CDR2 (germline): SGDLS, YYNGEE. The CDR3 DNA reads TGTGCCAGCAGCGTAGGAAGTGGGACCGGGGAGCTGTTTTTT. Translation gives CASSVGSGTGELFF.

This clonotype was found a few times. The V gene is TRBV12-3 or TRBV12-4, the J gene TRBJ1-5; D is unresolved. This CDR3 has 15 residues. Trimming left V 8 bases short and J 2 bases short, with 16 bases between. The CDR3 loop reads CASGEQRLGNQPQHF. In DNA form, the CDR3 reads TGTGCCAGCGGGGAACAGAGACTTGGCAATCAGCCCCAGCATTTT.

This clonotype was found a few times. V is TRBV7-9 and J is TRBJ2-1; TRBD2 agrees at 8 bases. This CDR3 is built from 15 residues. After removal of 1 base from V and 4 bases from J, the junction contained 3 bases not matched to a gene. Germline V gene lookup returns CDR1 SEHNR and CDR2 FQNEAQ (reference sequence). This chain's CDR3 is CASSLGGGLYNEQFF. Written as DNA, the CDR3 is TGTGCCAGCAGCTTAGGCGGGGGGCTGTACAATGAGCAGTTCTTC.

The chain employs TRBV29-1 and TRBJ1-3; possible D gene TRBD1, 5 bases. From germline, CDR1 is SQVTM and CDR2 ANQGSEA. With 3 bases removed from V and 4 bases from J, the gap between germline ends came to 13 bases. The CDR3 covers 14 residues. The CDR3 is CSVDLGGNGNTIYF. The CDR3 DNA sequence: TGCAGCGTTGACTTGGGGGGTAACGGAAACACCATATATTTT. Variable domain in full (rest from reference TRBV29-1 and TRBJ1-3): SAVISQKPSRDICQRGTSLTIQCQVDSQVTMMFWYRQQPGQSLTLIATANQGSEATYESGFVIDKFPISRPNLTFSTLTVSNMSPEDSSIYLCSVDLGGNGNTIYFGEGSWLTVV.

In this sample, this clonotype turned up a few times. The rearrangement joins TRBV6-6 to TRBJ2-3; TRBD2 matches at 8 bases. The trim removed 9 bases at V and 4 bases at J, leaving 6 bases unmatched. This CDR3 is 13 amino acids long. The germline V gene encodes CDR1 MNHNY and CDR2 SVGAGI (reference sequence). The CDR3 DNA reads TGTGCCAGTACTCCGGGGGGGCCAGATACGCAGTATTTT. This encodes CASTPGGPDTQYF.

The CDR3 spells CASSLEVTANNSPLHF. For the CDR3, the DNA is TGTGCCAGCAGTCTGGAGGTGACAGCGAATAATTCACCCCTCCACTTT. The chain carries TRBV12-3 or TRBV12-4 and TRBJ1-6; D possibly corresponds to TRBD1 (5 bases). V dropped 5 bases and J dropped 5 bases, with 16 bases sitting between them. The CDR3 runs to 16 residues.

This clonotype was counted ten times or more. This sequence joins TRBV6-2 or TRBV6-3 and TRBJ1-2, with D hard to call. The CDR3 spans 13 residues. The germline gives CDR1 MNHEY, CDR2 SVGEGT. Trimming removed 0 bases from V and 7 bases from J, with 9 bases in between. CDR3 sequence: CASSYSSGGGYTF. CDR3 sequence (DNA): TGTGCCAGCAGTTACTCGTCAGGCGGTGGCTACACCTTC.

V gene TRBV3-1 combines with J gene TRBJ1-2; D is perhaps TRBD1 (5 bases). In germline, CDR1 is LGHDT, CDR2 YNNKEL (reference sequence). V lost 3 bases to trimming and J lost 8 bases, with 13 bases between them. This CDR3 has 13 amino acids. CDR3 sequence reads: CASSHSGPGGYTF. CDR3 DNA sequence: TGTGCCAGCAGCCACTCAGGGCCAGGGGGCTACACCTTC.

The chain employs TRBV6-6 and TRBJ2-1; D may be TRBD2 (7 bases). The ends were cut back, 5 bases at V and 1 base at J, with 18 bases in the middle. Germline V gene lookup returns CDR1 MNHNY and CDR2 SVGAGI (reference sequence). The CDR3 consists of 17 residues. In DNA form, the CDR3 reads TGTGCCAGCAGTCATCCGGCGCGGGGGCCTTCCTACAATGAGCAGTTCTTC. Translation: CASSHPARGPSYNEQFF.

This clonotype was picked up a small number of times. CDR3 protein: CSGYRGPLDEQFF. The CDR3 nucleotides read TGCAGCGGTTACAGGGGCCCTTTGGATGAGCAGTTCTTC. The V and J genes are TRBV29-1 and TRBJ2-1; 7 nucleotides align to TRBD1. The CDR3 loop spans 13 amino acids. V was pared by 7 bases and J by 8 bases, with 11 bases of the junction left unmatched. CDR1 SQVTM and CDR2 ANQGSEA come from the germline V gene.

In its sample, this clonotype was seen a few times. The chain joins TRBV12-3 or TRBV12-4 to TRBJ1-1, with no clear D. This CDR3 is built from 13 residues. The V and J ends lost 5 bases and 11 bases respectively, with 18 bases between them. CDR3 nucleotide sequence: TGTGCCAGCAGTCTCCTCTCGCCCCCCGCTGCTTTCTTT. It codes for CASSLLSPPAAFF.

The genes are TRBV12-3 or TRBV12-4 and TRBJ1-6; D call uncertain. CDR3 length: 16 residues. The ends were cut back, 6 bases at V and 0 bases at J, with 12 bases in the middle. The CDR3 DNA reads TGTGCCAGCAGGCCACCAATTAGCTCCTATAATTCACCCCTCCACTTT. Encoded protein: CASRPPISSYNSPLHF.

The V and J genes are TRBV6-5 and TRBJ1-1, with D possibly TRBD1 on 6 matching bases. The germline CDR1 and CDR2 sequences are MNHEY and SVGAGI. The CDR3 spans 12 residues. Trimming cost V 6 bases and J 8 bases, with 13 bases left between them. The CDR3 DNA is TGTGCCAGCAGCTCAACAGGGCTCGAAGCTTTCTTT. Encoded protein: CASSSTGLEAFF.

This clonotype has just a few counts. The genes are TRBV24-1 and TRBJ1-3, with 9 bases identical to TRBD1. With 4 bases clipped from V and 8 bases from J, the junction kept 2 bases outside the gene matches. CDR3 size: 13 residues. Per germline, CDR1 KGHDR and CDR2 SFDVKD. CDR3 nucleotides: TGTGCCACCAGTGACTGGACAGGGGACACCATATATTTT. As protein: CATSDWTGDTIYF.

This clonotype was observed a few times. The chain links TRBV24-1 to TRBJ1-1; TRBD1 agrees at 9 bases. Germline V gene data show CDR1 as KGHDR and CDR2 as SFDVKD. V trimming: 2 bases; J trimming: 3 bases; junction bases outside the gene matches: 6. This CDR3 comprises 16 residues. The CDR3 region is CATSDCRDRAHTEAFF. CDR3 sequence (DNA): TGTGCCACCAGTGATTGCCGGGACAGGGCGCACACTGAAGCTTTCTTT.

The chain carries TRBV18 and TRBJ1-2, with D unclear. The CDR3 loop spans 15 amino acids. Trimming shortened V by 3 bases and J by 7 bases, and 18 bases separated the two germline ends. Germline loops: CDR1 KGHSH, CDR2 LQKENI. CDR3 DNA: TGTGCCAGCTCACCCACTGGATCAGTCCTAGGTGGCTACACCTTC. Residues: CASSPTGSVLGGYTF. Variable domain in full (rest from reference TRBV18 and TRBJ1-2): NAGVMQNPRHLVRRRGQEARLRCSPMKGHSHVYWYRQLPEEGLKFMVYLQKENIIDESGMPKERFSAEFPKEGPSILRIQQVVRGDSAAYFCASSPTGSVLGGYTFGSGTRLTVV.

Only a few counts were recorded for this clonotype. This chain uses TRBV5-1 with TRBJ2-1; TRBD1 matches at 7 bases. The J segment lost 7 bases and the V segment lost 4 bases, leaving 8 bases of the junction unmatched. CDR1 and CDR2 (germline): SGHRS, YFSETQ. The CDR3 runs 14 residues. The CDR3 reads CASSLGTAGNEQFF. As DNA, the CDR3 is TGCGCCAGCAGCCTCGGGACAGCTGGGAATGAGCAGTTCTTC. Based on the CDR3 plus reference TRBV5-1 and TRBJ2-1, the full variable domain is KAGVTQTPRYLIKTRGQQVTLSCSPISGHRSVSWYQQTPGQGLQFLFEYFSETQRNKGNFPGRFSGRQFSNSRSEMNVSTLELGDSALYLCASSLGTAGNEQFFGPGTRLTVL.

This clonotype was counted between two and nine times. The CDR3 region is CSVRDTEAFF. In DNA form, the CDR3 reads TGCAGCGTTCGGGACACTGAAGCTTTCTTT. This sequence joins TRBV29-1 and TRBJ1-1; no clear D. Between the trimmed V and J ends, which lost 5 bases and 3 bases, there was a span of 4 bases. Germline values: CDR1 SQVTM, CDR2 ANQGSEA. CDR3 length: 10 residues.

This clonotype has a handful of counts. V is TRBV28 and J is TRBJ1-1; maybe TRBD1 (5 bases). CDR3 size: 15 residues. With 5 bases removed from V and 5 bases from J, the gap between germline ends came to 18 bases. Germline-derived CDR1 and CDR2 are MDHEN and SYDVKM. The chain's CDR3 is CASSLSKRGWTEAFF. In DNA, the CDR3 is TGTGCCAGCAGTCTATCCAAGCGGGGGTGGACTGAAGCTTTCTTT.

This clonotype came up a few times. The J gene is TRBJ1-6, the V gene TRBV9; no clear D gene. Germline V gene sequence: CDR1 SGDLS, CDR2 YYNGEE. CDR3 length: 17 residues. Deletions cut 3 bases from V and 0 bases from J, with 13 bases between. The DNA for the CDR3 is TGTGCCAGCAGCGCCGAAGCAGGAAGCTCCTATAATTCACCCCTCCACTTT. Residues: CASSAEAGSSYNSPLHF. The whole variable domain, remainder taken from reference TRBV9 and TRBJ1-6, is DSGVTQTPKHLITATGQRVTLRCSPRSGDLSVYWYQQSLDQGLQFLIQYYNGEERAKGNILERFSAQQFPDLHSELNLSSLELGDSALYFCASSAEAGSSYNSPLHFGNGTRLTVT.

This clonotype has more than one count but fewer than ten. The V gene is TRBV5-1, the J gene TRBJ2-3, with no clear D. The CDR3 covers 17 residues. From germline, CDR1 is SGHRS and CDR2 YFSETQ. The V end lost 4 bases, the J end lost 1 base, and 19 bases lay between the germline ends. The CDR3 here is CASSPPTGRIGTDTQYF. The CDR3 region has the DNA TGCGCCAGCAGCCCCCCGACCGGGCGGATTGGCACAGATACGCAGTATTTT.

This clonotype was counted between two and nine times. The V gene is TRBV27, the J gene TRBJ1-4; no definite D call. V was cut by 4 bases and J by 0 bases, with 3 bases left in between. The CDR3 contains 13 residues. The germline CDR1 and CDR2 sequences are MNHEY and SMNVEV (reference sequence). CDR3 in DNA: TGTGCCAGCAGTTCCTCAACTAATGAAAAACTGTTTTTT. This translates into CASSSSTNEKLFF.

This clonotype was counted once. The V and J genes are TRBV4-3 and TRBJ1-1; TRBD1 might be the D (5 bases). The CDR3 extends over 17 amino acids. Germline CDR1 and CDR2: LGHNA and YSLEER. V lost 3 bases and J 1 base, leaving 18 bases between the germline ends. The CDR3 spells CASSQGWGFPGNTEAFF. The DNA of the CDR3 is TGCGCCAGCAGCCAGGGATGGGGCTTCCCGGGGAACACTGAAGCTTTCTTT.

This clonotype occurred many times. The gene calls are TRBV28 and TRBJ1-4, with TRBD1 identical over 8 bases. Germline assignment: CDR1 MDHEN and CDR2 SYDVKM. With 5 bases clipped from V and 8 bases from J, the junction kept 7 bases outside the gene matches. The CDR3 loop spans 14 amino acids. The chain's CDR3 is CASSHRTGFEKLFF. The CDR3 region has the DNA TGTGCCAGCAGTCATCGGACAGGGTTCGAAAAACTGTTTTTT.

The chain uses TRBV5-1 and TRBJ1-2; no definite D call. Germline CDR1 and CDR2: SGHRS and YFSETQ. CDR3 length: 14 amino acids. Deletions cut 4 bases from V and 8 bases from J, with 18 bases between. In DNA form, the CDR3 reads TGCGCCAGCAGCCCCCGACCCCAGGCGTGGGGCTACACCTTC. This translates into CASSPRPQAWGYTF.

The chain combines TRBV12-3 or TRBV12-4 with TRBJ1-5; 7 bases are a match to TRBD1. Trimming removed 6 bases from V and 4 bases from J; junction bases left unmatched: 9. The CDR3 has 15 residues. CDR3 DNA: TGTGCCAGCAGGCGAGGGTTGACAGGGAATCAGCCCCAGCATTTT. This translates into CASRRGLTGNQPQHF.

The V call is TRBV7-8, the J call TRBJ1-1; D not resolved. CDR1 and CDR2 from the germline V gene are SGHVS and FQNEAQ. Trimming took off 3 bases at V and 1 base at J, with 12 bases between the two ends. CDR3 size: 15 residues. CDR3 nucleotides: TGTGCCAGCAGCTTCGGCAGCTCGACGAACACTGAAGCTTTCTTT. Translating gives CASSFGSSTNTEAFF.

This clonotype showed up many times. The rearrangement joins TRBV12-3 or TRBV12-4 to TRBJ2-3; TRBD2 might be the D (6 bases). The CDR3 sequence is 15 residues long. Trimming shortened V by 0 bases and J by 0 bases, and 7 bases separated the two germline ends. DNA for the CDR3: TGTGCCAGCAGTTTAGCGGGGGGAAGCACAGATACGCAGTATTTT. Its protein product is CASSLAGGSTDTQYF.

The chain carries TRBV6-2 or TRBV6-3 and TRBJ2-7; unclear D gene. The CDR3 has 11 amino acids. Germline V gene sequence: CDR1 MNHEY, CDR2 SVGEGT. V shed 6 bases and J shed 7 bases, with 10 bases lying between them. CDR3 sequence (DNA): TGTGCCAGCAGCCTTTCGGTGGAGCAGTACTTC. Amino acid sequence: CASSLSVEQYF.

The chain has TRBV6-2 or TRBV6-3 and TRBJ1-1, with 8 positions matching TRBD1. Looked up from germline, CDR1 is MNHEY and CDR2 is SVGEGT. This CDR3 comprises 13 residues. Trimming at V came to 6 bases and at J to 7 bases, leaving 7 bases not matched to a gene. CDR3 DNA sequence: TGTGCCAGCAGAATAACAGGGGGGAATGAAGCTTTCTTT. Encoded protein: CASRITGGNEAFF.